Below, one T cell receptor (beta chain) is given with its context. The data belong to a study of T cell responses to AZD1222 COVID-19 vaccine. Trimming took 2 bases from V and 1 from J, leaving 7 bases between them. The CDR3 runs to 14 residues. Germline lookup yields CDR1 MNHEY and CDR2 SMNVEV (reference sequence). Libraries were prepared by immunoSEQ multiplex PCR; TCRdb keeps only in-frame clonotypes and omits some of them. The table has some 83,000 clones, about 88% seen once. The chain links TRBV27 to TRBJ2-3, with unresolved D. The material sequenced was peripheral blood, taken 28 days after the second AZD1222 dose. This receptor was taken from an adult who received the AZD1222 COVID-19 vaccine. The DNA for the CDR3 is TGTGCCAGCAGTTTAAAGCGAGGCACAGATACGCAGTATTTT. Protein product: CASSLKRGTDTQYF.